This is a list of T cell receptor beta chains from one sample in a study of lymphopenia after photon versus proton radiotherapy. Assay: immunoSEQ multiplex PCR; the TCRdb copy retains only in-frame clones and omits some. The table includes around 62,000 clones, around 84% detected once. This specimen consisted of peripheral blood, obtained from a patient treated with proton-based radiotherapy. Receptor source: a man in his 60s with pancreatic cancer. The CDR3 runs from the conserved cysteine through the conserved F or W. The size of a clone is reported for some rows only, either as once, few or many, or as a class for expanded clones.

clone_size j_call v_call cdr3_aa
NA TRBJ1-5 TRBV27 CASSLNGQGLGQPQHF
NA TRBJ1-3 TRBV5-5 CASSSQEFSGNTIYF
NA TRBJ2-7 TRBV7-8 CASSPIGFYEQYF
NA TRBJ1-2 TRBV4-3 CASSPGQNYGYTF
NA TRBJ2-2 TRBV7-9 CASSLRGTQNTGELFF
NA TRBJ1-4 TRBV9 CASSVESGGNEKLFF
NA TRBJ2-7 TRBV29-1 CSVGDSYEQYF
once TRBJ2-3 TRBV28 CASSLSVLGRGRGTDTQYF
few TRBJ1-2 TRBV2 CASSDPGMLYGYTF
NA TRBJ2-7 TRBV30 CAWSVGGQGYEQYF
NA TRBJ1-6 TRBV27 CASSFLSEGSPLHF
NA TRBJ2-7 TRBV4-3 CASSQGTSGPEQYF
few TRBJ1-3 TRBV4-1 CASSPTAVSGNTIYF
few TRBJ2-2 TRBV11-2 CASSSLQGRVGNTGELFF
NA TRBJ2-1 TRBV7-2 CASSPPGLAGDEQFF
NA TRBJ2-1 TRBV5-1 CASSFGGSSYNEQFF
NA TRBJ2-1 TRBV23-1 CASSPPRWTGSYNEQFF
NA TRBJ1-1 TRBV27 CASSLIGQLNTEAFF
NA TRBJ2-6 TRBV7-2 CASSRNQGASGANVLTF
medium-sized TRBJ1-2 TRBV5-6 CASSLQDVPSYGYTF
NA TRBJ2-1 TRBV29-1 CSVRNSYNEQFF
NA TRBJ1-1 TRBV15 CATSAEILGTVMNTEAFF
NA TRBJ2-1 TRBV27 CASSASGSYNEQFF
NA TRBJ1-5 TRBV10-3 CAISEGRNGQPQHF
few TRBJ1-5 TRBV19 CASSSRNHAQHF
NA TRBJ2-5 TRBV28 CASRPRGQETQYF
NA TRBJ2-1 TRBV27 CASSFWAGRGNEQFF
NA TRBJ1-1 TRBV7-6 CASSKEGSNTEAFF
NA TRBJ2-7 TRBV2 CASSEAGQGAYEQYF
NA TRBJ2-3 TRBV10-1 CASSESASGSTDTQYF
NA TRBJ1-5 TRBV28 CASSSNPSNQPQHF
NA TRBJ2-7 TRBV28 CASSLLGNSYEQYF
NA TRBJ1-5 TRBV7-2 CASSLTTGGNQPQHF
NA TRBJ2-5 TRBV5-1 CASSGEASGRETQYF
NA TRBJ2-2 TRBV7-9 CASSLDRVNTGELFF
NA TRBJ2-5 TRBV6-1 CASSEVSDLQETQYF
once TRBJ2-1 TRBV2 CASSGTWGNNEQFF
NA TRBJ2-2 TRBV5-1 CASSLAGGLNTGELFF
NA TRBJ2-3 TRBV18 CASSPPAVPTGTQYF
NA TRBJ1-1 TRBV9 CASSVEVGGGTEAFF
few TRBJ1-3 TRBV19 CASSISMGGSGNTIYF